Presented here are 5 T cell receptor beta chains from one specimen sequenced in a study of T cell repertoires in cytomegalovirus infection. MiXCR, run by TCRdb on the reads, gives a single entry per CDR3 protein. This table has about 150,000 distinct CDR3 sequences, around 24% appearing once. Sequencing was done on a sample of PBMCs. The receptors here all came from a human donor in good health (CMV status not recorded). Some clones in this sample may be carry-over from other donors' samples.

This clonotype was seen more than once but under ten times. The chain is built from TRBV12-3 or TRBV12-4 and TRBJ1-6, with D tentatively TRBD1 (5 bases). V was cut by 3 bases and J by 8 bases, with 11 bases left in between. This CDR3 is 14 amino acids long. The CDR3: CASSFDRNYSPLHF. CDR3 sequence (DNA): TGTGCCAGCAGTTTTGACAGAAATTATTCACCCCTCCACTTT.

The chain couples TRBV20-1 to TRBJ2-7; tentative D call: TRBD2 (6 bases). Trimming pared 8 bases from V and 0 bases from J, leaving 14 bases between. CDR1 and CDR2 (germline): DFQATT, SNEGSKA (reference sequence). This CDR3 region has 13 residues. CDR3 region: CSSRGGYSYEQYF. The CDR3 DNA sequence: TGCAGTTCGCGGGGCGGATACTCCTACGAGCAGTACTTC.

The chain has TRBV20-1 and TRBJ2-5; D possibly corresponds to TRBD1 (5 bases). Trimming removed 5 bases at V and 5 bases at J, with 18 bases between. The germline V gene encodes CDR1 DFQATT and CDR2 SNEGSKA (reference sequence). The CDR3 runs 14 residues. DNA of the CDR3: TGCAGTGCTGGCCAGACAGTCTCAGGGGAGACCCAGTACTTC. Amino acids: CSAGQTVSGETQYF.

This clonotype was seen more than once but under ten times. The rearrangement joins TRBV28 to TRBJ2-3; TRBD1 is a possible D gene (5 bases). Deletions cut 5 bases from V and 0 bases from J, with 18 bases between. Germline V gene sequence: CDR1 MDHEN, CDR2 SYDVKM. The CDR3 length is 17 residues. The CDR3 protein is CASSPNLLQASTDTQYF. The CDR3 DNA sequence: TGTGCCAGCAGTCCCAACCTTTTACAGGCTAGCACAGATACGCAGTATTTT.

The chain is built from TRBV20-1 and TRBJ2-1; 8 bases fit TRBD2. CDR3 length equals 18 residues. Germline CDR1 is DFQATT and CDR2 is SNEGSKA (reference sequence). Trimming took 0 bases from V and 0 from J; bases not matched to a gene: 10. The CDR3 sequence is CSARDLLSGALSYNEQFF. DNA for the CDR3: TGCAGTGCTAGAGATCTCCTTAGCGGGGCCCTCTCCTACAATGAGCAGTTCTTC.